The clone carrying this T cell receptor (beta chain) showed up just a few times. This sample was taken from a study of blood T cells in healthy people across ages. V was clipped by 4 bases and J by 0 bases, with 9 bases between them. The CDR3 has 14 amino acids. CDR1 is ENHRY and CDR2 is SYGVKD in the germline V gene. Samples each had at least 5 micrograms of total RNA extracted. Together with a sample-barcoded 5' primer, a J-beta primer mix was included in a second PCR lasting about 7 to 11 cycles. In TCRdb, the 5' RACE reads were re-called with MiXCR into one record per CDR3 protein. The top ten hold roughly 7% of the sample, which has 1,500,000 or so distinct CDR3 sequences, approximately 59% seen once.

The chain uses TRBV10-3 and TRBJ1-2; no definite D call. The sequence was collected from a man younger than 35 in good health. The sample comprised blood. This CDR3 reads CAISVGLANYGYTF. DNA for the CDR3: TGTGCCATCAGTGTAGGTCTAGCTAACTATGGCTACACCTTC.